The 26 T cell receptor beta chains below come from one sample, sequenced in a study of blood T cell repertoires in COVID-19. Some clones are missing from TCRdb's copy, which holds only in-frame ones; the method was immunoSEQ multiplex PCR. The sample lists 200,000 to 300,000 clones, 86% seen once, with around 2.4% in the top ten. The sequencing input was PBMCs or T cells enriched from blood (not recorded which). All receptors come from a woman between 18 and 29 years old who had recovered from COVID-19.

The table lists this clone with a count of one. This chain links TRBV12-3 or TRBV12-4 with TRBJ1-1; D remains ambiguous. The V end lost 6 bases, the J end lost 2 bases, and 10 bases lay between the germline ends. The CDR3 is 13 amino acids. The CDR3 region is CASSPQINTEAFF. The CDR3, as DNA: TGTGCCAGCAGCCCACAGATAAACACTGAAGCTTTCTTT.

This clone was seen a handful of times. V gene TRBV5-1 combines with J gene TRBJ2-1, with TRBD2 identical over 14 bases. Germline trimming cut 7 bases from V and 0 bases from J; bases unmatched to any gene: 12. This CDR3 spans 19 amino acids. The germline V gene encodes CDR1 SGHRS and CDR2 YFSETQ. CDR3 nucleotide sequence: TGCGCCAGCTTTGACGGACTAGCGGGGGGCCGGAGCTCCTACAATGAGCAGTTCTTC. Translated: CASFDGLAGGRSSYNEQFF.

The chain is built from TRBV10-1 and TRBJ2-2; tentatively, D is TRBD1 (6 bases). V dropped 2 bases and J dropped 4 bases, with 11 bases sitting between them. The V gene's germline CDR1 is WNHNN and CDR2 SYGVQD (reference sequence). The CDR3 runs 15 residues. The CDR3 DNA reads TGCGCCAGCAGTGAGGGGGGCAGCGCCACCGGGGAGCTGTTTTTT. Protein: CASSEGGSATGELFF.

This sequence joins TRBV5-1 and TRBJ2-7, with 7 bases aligning to TRBD1. Unmatched junction bases numbered 3, after V lost 6 bases and J lost 3 bases. The CDR3 has 12 amino acids. Germline values: CDR1 SGHRS, CDR2 YFSETQ. CDR3 coding DNA: TGCGCCAGCAACGGGGACAGCTACGAGCAGTACTTC. Protein product: CASNGDSYEQYF.

This clone was counted only a few times. This chain connects TRBV19 to TRBJ2-1, with TRBD2 identical over 14 bases. The V segment lost 5 bases and the J segment 8 bases; nucleotides outside the gene matches: 14. The CDR3 covers 18 residues. Germline loops: CDR1 LNHDA, CDR2 SQIVND (reference sequence). CDR3 in amino acids: CASSPRTSGGILYDEQFF. In DNA, the CDR3 is TGTGCCAGTAGTCCCCGGACTAGCGGGGGGATACTATACGATGAGCAGTTCTTC. Together with reference TRBV19 and TRBJ2-1, the CDR3 gives the full variable domain: DGGITQSPKYLFRKEGQNVTLSCEQNLNHDAMYWYRQDPGQGLRLIYYSQIVNDFQKGDIAEGYSVSREKKESFPLTVTSAQKNPTAFYLCASSPRTSGGILYDEQFFGPGTRLTVL.

There are a few counts of this clone. In nucleotides, the CDR3 is TGTGCCAGCAGCTTAGGGACTAGCGGGCGTAGCTCCTACAATGAGCAGTTCTTC. It yields the protein CASSLGTSGRSSYNEQFF. The chain combines TRBV7-3 with TRBJ2-1; the match to TRBD2 covers 12 bases. The germline gives CDR1 SGHTA, CDR2 FQGTGA. The CDR3 length is 18 residues. V shed 2 bases, J shed 0 bases, and the junction held 5 bases outside the gene matches.

The V call is TRBV3-1 (or the pseudogene TRBV3-2), the J call TRBJ2-7; a possible D gene is TRBD2 (6 bases). The CDR3 contains 13 residues. The V end lost 3 bases, the J end lost 4 bases, and 10 bases lay between the germline ends. The V gene's germline CDR1 is LGHDT and CDR2 YNNKEL (reference sequence). CDR3 nucleotides: TGTGCCAGCAGCCAGGGGGGAATTTACGAGCAGTACTTC. It is translated as CASSQGGIYEQYF.

This clone was counted between two and nine times. This chain joins TRBV6-5 and TRBJ2-3; 12 nucleotides align to TRBD2. Losses at the gene ends were 5 bases for V and 4 bases for J; bases not matched to a gene: 4. Germline V gene sequence: CDR1 MNHEY, CDR2 SVGAGI. This CDR3 is 15 amino acids long. The CDR3 here is CASSKTSGGPDTQYF. The CDR3 region has the DNA TGTGCCAGCAGTAAGACTAGCGGGGGACCAGATACGCAGTATTTT.

The chain employs TRBV29-1 and TRBJ2-2; D is unresolved. Trimming took off 2 bases at V and 8 bases at J, with 6 bases between the two ends. The germline V gene has CDR1 SQVTM and CDR2 ANQGSEA. The CDR3 runs 11 residues. CDR3 sequence: CSVESVGELFF. The CDR3 DNA reads as TGCAGCGTTGAATCGGTGGGGGAGCTGTTTTTT.

The chain joins TRBV6-2 or TRBV6-3 to TRBJ1-1; 11 nucleotides align to TRBD1. With 2 bases clipped from V and 0 bases from J, the junction kept 8 bases outside the gene matches. The germline V gene encodes CDR1 MNHEY and CDR2 SVGEGT. This CDR3 region has 18 residues. CDR3 sequence (DNA): TGTGCCAGCAGTTACCGAGGACAGGGGGCCTTCATGAACACTGAAGCTTTCTTT. Its protein product is CASSYRGQGAFMNTEAFF.

There are a few counts of this clone. The J gene is TRBJ1-3, the V gene TRBV5-1; D gene unclear. This CDR3 is 15 amino acids long. CDR1 and CDR2 from the germline V gene are SGHRS and YFSETQ. Trimming removed 1 base at V and 0 bases at J, with 8 bases between. In DNA form, the CDR3 reads TGCGCCAGCAGCTTGTCCCGAGACTCTGGAAACACCATATATTTT. This sequence encodes CASSLSRDSGNTIYF.

The V and J genes are TRBV19 and TRBJ2-1; 12 bases line up with TRBD2. CDR1 LNHDA and CDR2 SQIVND come from the germline V gene (reference sequence). This CDR3 comprises 19 residues. The V gene end was trimmed by 0 bases and the J gene end by 2 bases; junction bases not matched to a gene: 8. The CDR3 sequence is CASSIDLAGGPHAYNEQFF. For the CDR3, the DNA is TGTGCCAGTAGTATAGACCTAGCGGGAGGGCCCCATGCCTACAATGAGCAGTTCTTC. The full variable domain, its missing parts supplied by reference TRBV19 and TRBJ2-1, is DGGITQSPKYLFRKEGQNVTLSCEQNLNHDAMYWYRQDPGQGLRLIYYSQIVNDFQKGDIAEGYSVSREKKESFPLTVTSAQKNPTAFYLCASSIDLAGGPHAYNEQFFGPGTRLTVL.

This chain joins TRBV5-1 and TRBJ2-7; D is possibly TRBD2 (5 bases). The germline V gene encodes CDR1 SGHRS and CDR2 YFSETQ. The length of the CDR3 is 16 residues. Trimming pared 5 bases from V and 1 base from J, leaving 19 bases between. CDR3 residues: CASRIAGTTPSYEQYF. DNA for the CDR3: TGCGCCAGCAGGATCGCGGGCACAACCCCTTCCTACGAGCAGTACTTC.

The gene calls are TRBV10-2 and TRBJ2-7, with 7 nucleotides matching TRBD1. This CDR3 comprises 16 residues. CDR1 and CDR2 (germline): WSHSY, SAAADI. Trimming removed 4 bases from V and 2 bases from J; junction bases left unmatched: 11. CDR3: CASSGTGAGDPYEQYF. The CDR3 nucleotides are TGCGCCAGCAGTGGTACAGGGGCAGGAGACCCCTACGAGCAGTACTTC.

The chain is built from TRBV29-1 and TRBJ2-3, with 9 nucleotides matching TRBD2. Germline V gives CDR1 SQVTM, CDR2 ANQGSEA. J was trimmed by 1 base and V by 3 bases; bases with no gene match: 2. CDR3 length: 14 residues. The CDR3 bases are TGCAGCGTTGAGATAGCGGGGGGCACAGATACGCAGTATTTT. Its translation: CSVEIAGGTDTQYF.

V usage is TRBV4-1 and J usage is TRBJ2-1; D possibly corresponds to TRBD2 (5 bases). This CDR3 has 15 amino acids. V dropped 4 bases and J dropped 4 bases, with 14 bases sitting between them. Looked up from germline, CDR1 is MGHRA and CDR2 is YSYEKL. The CDR3 is CASSPEGHWYNEQFF. CDR3 sequence (DNA): TGCGCCAGCAGCCCCGAGGGTCATTGGTACAATGAGCAGTTCTTC.

The chain has TRBV5-8 and TRBJ1-5; maybe TRBD1 (5 bases). Germline V gives CDR1 SGHTS, CDR2 YDEGEE. This CDR3 has 13 residues. V lost 1 base and J 7 bases, leaving 9 bases between the germline ends. The CDR3 bases are TGTGCCAGCAGCTTGTCAGGGCACCAGCCCCAGCATTTT. Translated: CASSLSGHQPQHF.

The chain uses TRBV4-3 and TRBJ1-2, with D unclear. Deletions cut 0 bases from V and 6 bases from J, with 11 bases between. Germline V gene data show CDR1 as LGHNA and CDR2 as YSLEER. The CDR3 sequence is 14 residues long. The CDR3 nucleotides read TGCGCCAGCAGCCAAGAATCCGGGTTCGATGGCTACACCTTC. Amino acid sequence: CASSQESGFDGYTF.

The rearrangement links TRBV30 to TRBJ2-1; 9 positions match TRBD1. The germline V gene encodes CDR1 GTSNPN and CDR2 SVGIG (reference sequence). This CDR3 has 16 residues. The ends lost 1 base at V and 4 bases at J; junction bases unmatched: 8. In nucleotides, the CDR3 is TGTGCCTGGAGTGGAGAGCGGGACAGGGTGTACAATGAGCAGTTCTTC. It specifies CAWSGERDRVYNEQFF.

The rearrangement uses TRBV19 and TRBJ2-1; 10 bases align to TRBD2. This CDR3 region has 15 residues. Germline assignment: CDR1 LNHDA and CDR2 SQIVND (reference sequence). V shed 6 bases and J 5 bases; nucleotides not matched to a gene: 7. The CDR3 sequence is CASSIGLAGDNEQFF. CDR3 nucleotides: TGTGCCAGTAGCATCGGGCTAGCGGGGGACAATGAGCAGTTCTTC.

The chain combines TRBV29-1 with TRBJ2-5; 10 nucleotides line up with TRBD1. The V gene end was trimmed by 7 bases and the J gene end by 5 bases; junction bases not matched to a gene: 16. This CDR3 is 16 amino acids long. The germline CDR1 and CDR2 sequences are SQVTM and ANQGSEA. The CDR3 sequence: CSAQSRDRGVLETQYF. As DNA, the CDR3 is TGCAGCGCCCAGTCCCGGGACAGGGGCGTCCTGGAGACCCAGTACTTC.

V is TRBV7-2 and J is TRBJ2-7; D gene ambiguous. Trimming took off 1 base at V and 2 bases at J, with 15 bases between the two ends. Germline CDR1 SGHTA, CDR2 FQGNSA. The CDR3 extends over 16 amino acids. CDR3 amino acids: CASSLVEAQPPYEQYF. DNA of the CDR3: TGTGCCAGCAGCTTAGTTGAAGCCCAACCACCCTACGAGCAGTACTTC.

The chain has TRBV21-1 and TRBJ1-6. TRBV21-1 is a known pseudogene. The CDR3 runs 19 residues. The CDR3 DNA reads as TGTGCCAGCAGCAGTCTTCATCGGGGGAAGAGCTCCTATAATTCACCCCTCCACTTT. Amino acid sequence: CASSSLHRGKSSYNSPLHF.

The gene calls are TRBV4-2 and TRBJ1-1; 8 nucleotides line up with TRBD1. Germline lookup yields CDR1 LGHNA and CDR2 YNFKEQ. With V trimmed by 4 bases and J by 7 bases, 14 bases remained unmatched. The CDR3 spans 16 residues. CDR3: CASSPEGDRGRFEAFF. The CDR3 DNA reads TGTGCCAGCAGCCCCGAGGGTGACAGGGGTAGATTTGAAGCTTTCTTT.

The chain employs TRBV2 and TRBJ2-3; 10 positions agree with TRBD2. The V and J ends lost 3 bases and 0 bases, in that order; junction bases with no gene match: 9. CDR1 and CDR2 (germline): SNHLY, FYNNEI. The CDR3 is made up of 18 amino acids. The CDR3 nucleotides are TGTGCCAGCAGTGATGCGCTTAGCGGGGGGCGGAGCACAGATACGCAGTATTTT. Its translation: CASSDALSGGRSTDTQYF.

V and J are TRBV7-9 and TRBJ2-3; maybe TRBD1 (6 bases). Trimming cost V 5 bases and J 3 bases, with 21 bases left between them. The CDR3 is 17 amino acids. The germline V gene encodes CDR1 SEHNR and CDR2 FQNEAQ (reference sequence). CDR3: CASSGLLRGSSTDTQYF. The CDR3 DNA follows: TGTGCCAGCAGCGGGCTTTTAAGGGGGAGCTCTACAGATACGCAGTATTTT.